Listed below are T cell receptor beta chains from one sample, sequenced in a study of CD8 T cells in ankylosing spondylitis. TCRdb processed the 5' RACE reads anew with MiXCR; each CDR3 protein has one entry. The table shows roughly 180,000 distinct CDR3 sequences, with 13% occurring only once. The sequenced sample consisted of blood, either unsorted or a sorted T cell fraction (not recorded which). The origin of the receptors is a male donor with ankylosing spondylitis or in good health (not recorded which). CDR3s include the opening cysteine and the closing phenylalanine or tryptophan. D genes are given only for firm matches. A clone size is listed for some rows: how often the clone was seen (once, few, many), or a class if it is expanded.

V,size,D,J,DNA,CDR3
TRBV2,-,-,TRBJ2-1,TGTGCCAGCACTTTGCTGGCGGGAAGCTACAATGAGCAGTTCTTC,CASTLLAGSYNEQFF
TRBV12-3/TRBV12-4,-,-,TRBJ2-5,TGTGCCAGCAGCCGCGCGCAGGGATTTCAAGAGACCCAGTACTTC,CASSRAQGFQETQYF
TRBV3-1,-,-,TRBJ2-3,TGTGCCAGCAGCCAAGGCTCGGTCTCCGGGACGTATTTT,CASSQGSVSGTYF
TRBV30,-,TRBD1,TRBJ2-5,TGTGCCTGGAGTGAGACAGGGGGCTCCCAAGAGACCCAGTACTTC,CAWSETGGSQETQYF
TRBV5-5,few,-,TRBJ1-1,TGTGCCAGCAGCTTGGAATTTAGTGCTTGGGGCCAGAACACTGAAGCTTTCTTT,CASSLEFSAWGQNTEAFF
TRBV29-1,-,TRBD1,TRBJ1-2,TGCAGCGTTCAGACAGGGATCGGCTACACCTTC,CSVQTGIGYTF
TRBV30,-,-,TRBJ1-2,TGTGCCGGGATTGGGGACACCGACTATGGCTACACCTTC,CAGIGDTDYGYTF
TRBV29-1,few,-,TRBJ2-7,TGCAGCGTTGTCGGGCAGCGAAGCTCCTACGAGCAGTACTTC,CSVVGQRSSYEQYF
TRBV3-1,few,TRBD2,TRBJ2-1,TGTGCCAGCAGCCAAGATTTAGCGGGAGTCTACAATGAGCAGTTCTTC,CASSQDLAGVYNEQFF
TRBV7-6,few,TRBD2,TRBJ2-7,TGTGCCAGCAGCGCCCCGGGGGGATTTCATCCCTACGAGCAGTACTTC,CASSAPGGFHPYEQYF
TRBV9,few,-,TRBJ1-5,TGTGCCAGCAGCGTTGGGGGGAGCAATCAGCCCCAGCATTTT,CASSVGGSNQPQHF
TRBV12-3/TRBV12-4,few,TRBD2,TRBJ2-3,TGTGCCAGCTCCTCTTTGGGGGGGGGCACAGATACGCAGTATTTT,CASSSLGGGTDTQYF
TRBV4-2,-,-,TRBJ1-6,TGTGCCAGCAGCCAAGAGAGAGGAACACCCCTCCACTTT,CASSQERGTPLHF
TRBV3-1,-,-,TRBJ2-1,TGTGCCAGCACCCAAGATGTCCTCCCCCTATGGGGCGGGCCCTACAATGAGCAGTTCTTC,CASTQDVLPLWGGPYNEQFF
TRBV5-6,-,-,TRBJ2-1,TGTGCCAGCAGCCTAGGGGATGGGGATATCAATGAGCAGTTCTTC,CASSLGDGDINEQFF
TRBV4-1,-,TRBD1,TRBJ1-2,TGCGCCAGCAGCCACGGGACAGGATCTTATGGCTACACCTTC,CASSHGTGSYGYTF
TRBV20-1,-,-,TRBJ1-1,TGCAGTGCTGGATATGCGGGATGGTTGGGTACTGAAGCTTTCTTT,CSAGYAGWLGTEAFF
TRBV3-1,few,-,TRBJ2-7,TGTGCCAGCAGCCAAGAAAGGCGCGGTCCCTACGAGCAGTACTTC,CASSQERRGPYEQYF
TRBV20-1,-,TRBD2,TRBJ2-7,TGCAGTGCTAGAGATCAGGCGGGAGGGGACTACGAGCAGTACTTC,CSARDQAGGDYEQYF
TRBV25-1,many,-,TRBJ2-1,TGTGCCAGCAGTGAATACCACAATGAGCAGTTCTTC,CASSEYHNEQFF
TRBV27,-,TRBD2,TRBJ2-7,TGTGCCAGCAGTTCACTAGCGGGGGGCCCCTACGAGCAGTACTTC,CASSSLAGGPYEQYF
TRBV7-9,few,-,TRBJ2-1,TGTGCCAGCAGCCCGGCGGCTAGGGCTTACAATGAGCAGTTCTTC,CASSPAARAYNEQFF
TRBV14,few,-,TRBJ1-4,TGTGCCAGCAACCACCGAGAGGATGAAAAACTGTTTTTT,CASNHREDEKLFF
TRBV5-6,-,-,TRBJ1-2,TGTGCCAGCAGCTCCCCCTATGGCTACACCTTC,CASSSPYGYTF
TRBV15,many,TRBD1,TRBJ2-1,TGTGCCACCAGCAGAGGGGTACAGGGGAGCTACAATGAGCAGTTCTTC,CATSRGVQGSYNEQFF
TRBV11-2,few,TRBD2,TRBJ2-4,TGTGCCAGCAGCGGCAGACTAGCGGGAGTCACAGGAAACATTCAGTACTTC,CASSGRLAGVTGNIQYF
TRBV7-9,-,TRBD2,TRBJ2-3,TGTGCCAGCAGTTCCCAGGCGGGGGGCACAGATACGCAGTATTTT,CASSSQAGGTDTQYF
TRBV5-5,few,-,TRBJ2-7,TGTGCCAGCAGAAACAATGTACACGAGCAGTACTTC,CASRNNVHEQYF
TRBV18,few,TRBD1,TRBJ1-6,TGTGCCAGCTCACCATGGAGCGGGACAGGGAATTCACCCCTCCACTTT,CASSPWSGTGNSPLHF
TRBV7-9,-,-,TRBJ2-1,TGTGCCAGCAGCTTGCGCCGGCTGGAGGGCTACAATGAGCAGTTCTTC,CASSLRRLEGYNEQFF
TRBV12-3/TRBV12-4,-,-,TRBJ1-2,TGTGCCAGCAGTCCTTTGGAGGAGGCCTCTAACTATGGCTACACCTTC,CASSPLEEASNYGYTF
TRBV7-9,-,TRBD2,TRBJ2-2,TGTGCCAGCGGACTAGCGGGGGCCCTTCCCACCGGGGAGCTGTTTTTT,CASGLAGALPTGELFF
TRBV20-1,few,-,TRBJ2-1,TGCAGTGCTAGAGATCGGAGGGCCGTTTACAATGAGCAGTTCTTC,CSARDRRAVYNEQFF
TRBV20-1,few,TRBD1,TRBJ1-1,TGCAGTGCTAGAGGGCGGGACAGGGGGTTTGAAGCTTTCTTT,CSARGRDRGFEAFF
TRBV15,-,TRBD2,TRBJ2-7,TGTGCCACCAGCGGGAGGACTAGCGGGGGGGATAATTCCTACGAGCAGTACTTC,CATSGRTSGGDNSYEQYF
TRBV7-9,few,-,TRBJ1-2,TGTGCCAGCAGCTTAGAGGCACCTGGGGTCTATGGCTACACCTTC,CASSLEAPGVYGYTF
TRBV20-1,-,-,TRBJ1-2,TGCAGTGTCCTTGGGGGGGTATCTTATGGCTACACCTTC,CSVLGGVSYGYTF
TRBV29-1,-,-,TRBJ2-5,TGCAGCGTTCGGGCGGGCTTCCAAGAGACCCAGTACTTC,CSVRAGFQETQYF
TRBV6-1,few,TRBD1,TRBJ2-2,TGTGCCAGCAGCGTCACAGGGGACACCGGGGAGCTGTTTTTT,CASSVTGDTGELFF
TRBV5-6,-,-,TRBJ1-5,TGTGCCAGCAGCTTGGAAGGTTGGGATAGCAATCAGCCCCAGCATTTT,CASSLEGWDSNQPQHF
TRBV29-1,few,-,TRBJ2-7,TGCAGCGTTGCGGACCTGGGAACCTACGAGCAGTACTTC,CSVADLGTYEQYF
TRBV15,few,-,TRBJ2-7,TGTGCCACCAGCAGAGATCCCGGCTACGAGCAGTACTTC,CATSRDPGYEQYF
TRBV11-2,-,TRBD2,TRBJ2-1,TGTGCCAGCAGCCCGCCCCTAGCGGGAGCCTACAATGAGCAGTTCTTC,CASSPPLAGAYNEQFF
TRBV11-1,many,TRBD2,TRBJ2-5,TGTGCCAGCAGCTCACCAGCGGGAGGGGCAGTTCGTGGAGAGACCCAGTACTTC,CASSSPAGGAVRGETQYF
TRBV25-1,few,TRBD1,TRBJ1-3,TGTGCCAGCAGTGCGGGACAGTTCTCTGGAAACACCATATATTTT,CASSAGQFSGNTIYF
TRBV18,few,-,TRBJ2-5,TGTGCCAGCTCACCACTTGGGGAGACCCAGTACTTC,CASSPLGETQYF
TRBV7-9,-,TRBD1,TRBJ2-1,TGTGCCAGCAGCCCGTGGGCGGGACAGGGTTGGAATGAGCAGTTCTTC,CASSPWAGQGWNEQFF
TRBV9,-,TRBD1,TRBJ1-2,TGTGCCAGCAGCGACGACAGGGAGGGGGTAGGCTACACCTTC,CASSDDREGVGYTF
TRBV4-1,few,TRBD2,TRBJ2-5,TGCGCCAGCAGCCAAGGGAATCGAGGACTAGCGTCCGAGACCCAGTACTTC,CASSQGNRGLASETQYF
TRBV4-2,many,TRBD2,TRBJ2-7,TGTGCCAGCAGCCAAGGTTTAGCGGGGGGGCTGTACGAGCAGTACTTC,CASSQGLAGGLYEQYF
TRBV7-9,few,-,TRBJ2-5,TGTGCCAGCAGCCGACAGGACCAAGAGACCCAGTACTTC,CASSRQDQETQYF
TRBV7-6,few,-,TRBJ2-7,TGTGCCAGCAGCTTATGGAGGGGATACGAGCAGTACTTC,CASSLWRGYEQYF
TRBV7-6,-,-,TRBJ2-7,TGTGCCAGCAGCTTAGGCGCGGGCTACGAGCAGTACTTC,CASSLGAGYEQYF